The 23 T cell receptor beta chains given below trace back to one sample, sequenced in a study of blood T cells in healthy people across ages. Using a J-beta primer mix together with a sample-barcoded 5' primer, a second PCR was run for about 6 to 12 cycles. TCRdb redid the calling of the 5' RACE reads with MiXCR, one entry per CDR3 protein. This sample carries 780,000 or so distinct CDR3 sequences, approximately 55% of them seen once, and the ten largest clones take approximately 40%. The sequencing input was blood. Every receptor here comes from a man older than 75 in good health.

The rearrangement joins TRBV28 to TRBJ2-7; D might be TRBD2 (6 bases). CDR3 length: 13 residues. V lost 4 bases to trimming and J lost 7 bases, with 14 bases between them. Germline-derived CDR1 and CDR2 are MDHEN and SYDVKM. CDR3 amino acids: CASSWGTPGEQYF. CDR3 nucleotides: TGTGCCAGCAGTTGGGGGACTCCGGGTGAGCAGTACTTC.

This CDR3 is CSASGWQGTWQYF. The CDR3 DNA follows: TGCAGTGCTAGTGGGTGGCAGGGGACGTGGCAGTACTTC. The chain has TRBV20-1 and TRBJ2-7; D may be TRBD1 (6 bases). V dropped 3 bases and J dropped 9 bases, with 18 bases sitting between them. Germline V CDR1 and CDR2: DFQATT, SNEGSKA (reference sequence). This CDR3 spans 13 amino acids.

There are a few counts of this clonotype. This chain links TRBV20-1 with TRBJ2-1, with D possibly called TRBD1 or TRBD2 (5 bases each). The last part of the DNA fits TRBJ2-7 better; the J call may be wrong. This CDR3 has 15 amino acids. The V gene's germline CDR1 is DFQATT and CDR2 SNEGSKA (reference sequence). The CDR3 region has the DNA TGCAGTGCCATGTATCGACGGGGCCTCTACAATGAGCAGTACTTC. Encoded protein: CSAMYRRGLYNEQYF.

To note about this clonotype: A much larger clone lies one base from this, so it may be a read error. CDR3 DNA: TGCTGCGTTGGTTCCGACTACGAGCAGTACTTC. It yields the protein CCVGSDYEQYF. This chain connects TRBV29-1 to TRBJ2-7; no firm D call. This CDR3 contains 11 residues. The germline V gene encodes CDR1 SQVTM and CDR2 ANQGSEA.

As concerns this clonotype: The junction does not match germline at one end; this may be a read error. The genes are TRBV5-1 and TRBJ2-4; 7 nucleotides agree with TRBD2. Germline CDR1 and CDR2: SGHRS and YFSETQ. CDR3 length: 15 amino acids. CDR3 nucleotide sequence: TGCGCCGGCAGCTTGTCGGGAGGCTGGATAGACATTCAGTACTTC. Protein product: CAGSLSGGWIDIQYF. The variable domain in full, with the rest retrieved from reference TRBV5-1 and TRBJ2-4, is KAGVTQTPRYLIKTRGQQVTLSCSPISGHRSVSWYQQTPGQGLQFLFEYFSETQRNKGNFPGRFSGRQFSNSRSEMNVSTLELGDSALYLCAGSLSGGWIDIQYFGAGTRLSVL.

The chain uses TRBV9 and TRBJ2-1, with 8 bases fitting TRBD1. Germline CDR1 SGDLS, CDR2 YYNGEE. The trim removed 0 bases at V and 12 bases at J, leaving 5 bases unmatched. The CDR3 extends over 13 amino acids. CDR3 amino acids: CASSVGTGFGQFF. For the CDR3, the DNA is TGTGCCAGCAGCGTAGGGACAGGGTTCGGGCAGTTCTTC.

The chain employs TRBV14 and TRBJ2-5; no firm D call. V lost 0 bases to trimming and J lost 11 bases, with 16 bases between them. This CDR3 is built from 14 residues. Germline V gene data show CDR1 as SGHDN and CDR2 as FVKESK. CDR3 coding DNA: TGTGCCAGCAGCCAAGACTACTCATTTGGTGAGCAGTACTTC. Translation gives CASSQDYSFGEQYF.

This clonotype has just a few counts. The rearrangement joins TRBV29-1 to TRBJ1-1; D remains unclear. There are 11 residues in the CDR3. Per the germline V gene, CDR1 is SQVTM and CDR2 is ANQGSEA. Trimming took 8 bases from V and 5 from J, leaving 12 bases between them. The CDR3 loop reads CSSGRATEAFF. The CDR3 bases are TGCAGCTCTGGACGGGCGACTGAAGCTTTCTTT.

To note about this clonotype: This may stem from a read error, because a much larger clone lies one nucleotide away. The chain combines TRBV10-2 with TRBJ2-1; 7 bases line up with TRBD2. The J call may be incorrect, as the DNA end agrees better with TRBJ2-7. The CDR3 is made up of 15 amino acids. Germline V gene sequence: CDR1 WSHSY, CDR2 SAAADI. This CDR3 reads CASSELAATYNEQYF. The DNA of the CDR3 is TGCGCCAGCAGTGAGCTAGCGGCCACCTACAATGAGCAGTACTTC.

V and J are TRBV29-1 and TRBJ2-1; 7 bases match TRBD2. The ends lost 3 bases at V and 0 bases at J; junction bases unmatched: 17. CDR3 size: 19 residues. From germline, CDR1 is SQVTM and CDR2 ANQGSEA. This CDR3 is CSVDGLVGRSFRSYNEQFF. CDR3 DNA sequence: TGCAGCGTTGACGGACTAGTGGGCCGTTCATTCCGCTCCTACAATGAGCAGTTCTTC.

This chain joins TRBV20-1 and TRBJ2-4; TRBD2 matches 7 bases. The length of the CDR3 is 12 residues. CDR1 is DFQATT, CDR2 SNEGSKA, per germline (reference sequence). V shed 5 bases and J 5 bases; nucleotides not matched to a gene: 3. This chain's CDR3 is CSAVGLQNIQYF. Written as DNA, the CDR3 is TGCAGTGCTGTGGGACTACAAAACATTCAGTACTTC.

The CDR3 loop is CATSEPGGTTRTDTQYF. The DNA for the CDR3 is TGTGCCACCAGTGAACCCGGTGGGACCACTCGCACAGATACGCAGTATTTT. The chain uses TRBV24-1 and TRBJ2-3, with D perhaps being TRBD1 or TRBD2 (5 bases each). Germline CDR1 and CDR2: KGHDR and SFDVKD. The V end lost 4 bases, the J end lost 1 base, and 17 bases lay between the germline ends. The CDR3 contains 17 residues.

V and J are TRBV27 and TRBJ2-3; tentatively, D is TRBD2 (7 bases). This CDR3 contains 14 residues. Germline V gene sequence: CDR1 MNHEY, CDR2 SMNVEV (reference sequence). Trimming pared 3 bases from V and 5 bases from J, leaving 12 bases between. The CDR3 nucleotides read TGTGCCAGCAGTTTCGGGGGGCAAAGAGATACGCAGTATTTT. This sequence encodes CASSFGGQRDTQYF.

This clonotype was counted a few times. The chain has TRBV3-1 and TRBJ2-7; tentatively, D is TRBD1 (6 bases). V was clipped by 4 bases and J by 7 bases, with 20 bases between them. Germline V gene lookup returns CDR1 LGHDT and CDR2 YNNKEL (reference sequence). The CDR3 length is 15 residues. In nucleotides, the CDR3 is TGTGCCAGCAGCCCCCTACAGGGCGGAGAAGGGGAGCAGTACTTC. Translation: CASSPLQGGEGEQYF.

The chain uses TRBV9 and TRBJ2-2; 9 bases are a match to TRBD2. The junction had 13 bases not matched to a gene; V was cut back by 4 bases and J by 6 bases. Germline V gives CDR1 SGDLS, CDR2 YYNGEE. The CDR3 extends over 17 amino acids. The DNA of the CDR3 is TGTGCCAGCAGCTCCCATACGGGACTAGCTCGCCCCGGGGAGCTGTTTTTT. Residues: CASSSHTGLARPGELFF.

The J gene is TRBJ2-1, the V gene TRBV7-2; tentative D call: TRBD2 (7 bases). The assigned J gene may be wrong: the sequence end matches TRBJ2-7 better. Germline values: CDR1 SGHTA, CDR2 FQGNSA. CDR3 length: 15 residues. The CDR3 reads CASSPGAGDPYEQYF. The CDR3 DNA sequence: TGTGCCAGCAGCCCAGGGGCGGGAGACCCCTACGAGCAGTACTTC.

This clonotype was detected only once. The chain links TRBV6-5 to TRBJ1-5; the D gene is possibly TRBD1 (6 bases). The CDR3 totals 17 residues. Trimming left V 4 bases short and J 2 bases short, with 18 bases between. Germline V gene lookup returns CDR1 MNHEY and CDR2 SVGAGI. CDR3 nucleotides: TGTGCCAGCAGTTCCACCGGGGGGGGCCTGGGCAATCAGCCCCAGCATTTT. Its translation: CASSSTGGGLGNQPQHF.

The J gene is TRBJ2-1, the V gene TRBV29-1; D uncertain. Trimming removed 8 bases at V and 8 bases at J, with 10 bases between. The germline CDR1 and CDR2 sequences are SQVTM and ANQGSEA. The CDR3 has 10 residues. Here the CDR3 DNA reads TGCAGCTTCTTCTTTTATGAGCAGTTCTTC. Translation gives CSFFFYEQFF.

The chain links TRBV6-5 to TRBJ2-1, with 10 bases matching TRBD2. The germline CDR1 and CDR2 sequences are MNHEY and SVGAGI. CDR3 length equals 15 residues. V lost 10 bases to trimming and J lost 7 bases; unmatched junction nucleotides: 13. CDR3 protein: CATETPSGSYNEQFF. The CDR3 DNA reads TGTGCCACCGAGACACCTAGCGGGAGTTATAATGAGCAGTTCTTC.

The CDR3, as DNA: TGTGCCAGCAGCTTAGTTTTCAGGGACCCAGATCACTATGGCTACACCTTC. Amino acids: CASSLVFRDPDHYGYTF. The chain joins TRBV7-8 to TRBJ1-2; TRBD1 is a possible D gene (5 bases). Trimming took 1 base from V and 3 from J, leaving 18 bases between them. The CDR3 contains 17 residues. Germline CDR1 is SGHVS and CDR2 is FQNEAQ.

The J gene is TRBJ2-7, the V gene TRBV7-6; D is perhaps TRBD1 or TRBD2 (6 bases each). V lost 5 bases and J lost 5, with 19 bases in between. This CDR3 spans 15 amino acids. The germline V gene encodes CDR1 SGHVS and CDR2 FNYEAQ. This chain's CDR3 is CASSPSSGGSHEQYF. The DNA of the CDR3 is TGTGCCAGCAGCCCTTCCTCCGGGGGCTCACACGAGCAGTACTTC.

The V and J genes are TRBV3-1 and TRBJ2-3; the D is unclear. This CDR3 comprises 13 residues. The V and J ends lost 2 bases and 4 bases respectively, with 7 bases between them. Germline-derived CDR1 and CDR2 are LGHDT and YNNKEL (reference sequence). In DNA, the CDR3 is TGTGCCAGCAGCCAACTAAGACCAGATACGCAGTATTTT. Amino acid sequence: CASSQLRPDTQYF.

The rearrangement links TRBV29-1 to TRBJ2-3; D is perhaps TRBD2 (6 bases). V was pared by 0 bases and J by 3 bases, with 19 bases between. There are 17 residues in the CDR3. Germline CDR1 SQVTM, CDR2 ANQGSEA. This CDR3 reads CSVEDLASSVRTDTQYF. The DNA of the CDR3 is TGCAGCGTTGAAGATCTCGCGTCTAGCGTACGGACAGATACGCAGTATTTT.